This passage covers 30 T cell receptor beta chains from one sample sequenced in a study of T cells in Graves' hyperthyroidism and ophthalmopathy. RNA transcripts were the template for amplifying TCR beta CDR3 regions. The TCR CDR3 was amplified in a first-round RT-PCR using the HTBI primer set. Using its own MiXCR run on the multiplex PCR reads, TCRdb lists one record per CDR3 protein. Among a few hundred thousand distinct CDR3 sequences listed, approximately 15% were seen once. The sequenced sample was blood. These receptors all come from a woman in her twenties or thirties with Graves' hyperthyroidism.

In this sample, this clonotype turned up many times. The rearrangement links TRBV20-1 to TRBJ1-1; 8 nucleotides align to TRBD1. The CDR3 extends over 14 amino acids. Unmatched junction bases numbered 1, after V lost 1 base and J lost 0 bases. Germline CDR1 reads DFQATT; CDR2 reads SNEGSKA (reference sequence). The CDR3 DNA sequence: TGCAGTGCTAGAGGGACAGGGATGAACACTGAAGCTTTCTTT. Protein sequence: CSARGTGMNTEAFF.

In its sample, this clonotype was seen many times. The rearrangement uses TRBV18 and TRBJ2-7; D gene uncertain. The CDR3 is 15 residues long. Germline-derived CDR1 and CDR2 are KGHSH and LQKENI. Trimming stripped 3 bases from V and 2 bases from J, with 14 bases between. The CDR3 is CASSPGGSLAYEQYF. In DNA form, the CDR3 reads TGTGCCAGCTCACCCGGTGGGTCTCTCGCCTACGAGCAGTACTTC.

V and J are TRBV13 and TRBJ2-2; 7 bases line up with TRBD1. The CDR3 covers 13 residues. Germline V gene sequence: CDR1 PRHDT, CDR2 FYEKMQ (reference sequence). V was pared by 5 bases and J by 4 bases, with 1 base of the junction left unmatched. Here the CDR3 DNA reads TGTGCCAGCAGCAGGGGGCCCACCGGGGAGCTGTTTTTT. The encoded protein is CASSRGPTGELFF.

This clonotype was found a few times. The V gene is TRBV11-2, the J gene TRBJ2-1; 10 nucleotides agree with TRBD1. Per germline, CDR1 SGHAT and CDR2 FQNNGV. The V gene end was trimmed by 4 bases and the J gene end by 6 bases; junction bases not matched to a gene: 6. The CDR3 length is 15 residues. CDR3 in amino acids: CASSSIRDRGNEQFF. For the CDR3, the DNA is TGTGCCAGCAGCTCCATCCGGGACAGGGGCAATGAGCAGTTCTTC.

J is TRBJ1-4 and V is TRBV15; D remains ambiguous. CDR1 is LNHNV and CDR2 is YYDKDF in the germline V gene (reference sequence). The CDR3 has 16 amino acids. V was trimmed by 5 bases and J by 8 bases, leaving 21 bases between them. This CDR3 reads CATSDWATEDGEKLFF. CDR3 bases: TGTGCCACCAGCGATTGGGCGACGGAGGATGGAGAAAAACTGTTTTTT.

This clonotype was observed a handful of times. This chain joins TRBV30 and TRBJ2-6; D call uncertain. V gave up 3 bases and J gave up 1 base, with 10 bases separating them. This CDR3 comprises 15 residues. Germline V gene data show CDR1 as GTSNPN and CDR2 as SVGIG (reference sequence). CDR3 sequence reads: CAWRAEGSGANVLTF. The DNA of the CDR3 is TGTGCCTGGAGGGCAGAAGGTTCTGGGGCCAACGTCCTGACTTTC.

This clonotype has at least ten counts. The V and J genes are TRBV6-1 and TRBJ2-2; D gene ambiguous. Germline V gives CDR1 MNHNS, CDR2 SASEGT. CDR3 length: 13 residues. Between the trimmed V and J ends, which lost 7 bases and 1 base, there was a span of 7 bases. This CDR3 is CASTVGNTGELFF. As DNA, the CDR3 is TGTGCCAGCACAGTGGGGAACACCGGGGAGCTGTTTTTT.

This clonotype was seen a handful of times. The V call is TRBV11-3, the J call TRBJ2-7; unclear D gene. V was pared by 2 bases and J by 5 bases, with 10 bases between. There are 13 residues in the CDR3. Per germline, CDR1 SGHNT and CDR2 YENEEA. The CDR3 bases are TGTGCCAGCAGCTTAAATGTAAGGGACGAGCAGTACTTC. It translates to CASSLNVRDEQYF.

This clonotype has a count of ten or more. The V and J genes are TRBV10-1 and TRBJ1-5, with 10 nucleotides matching TRBD1. This CDR3 is built from 16 residues. The germline V gene has CDR1 WNHNN and CDR2 SYGVQD (reference sequence). V lost 2 bases, J lost 3 bases, and 4 bases stayed unmatched. The CDR3, as DNA: TGCGCCAGCAGTGAGGAGGGACAGGGGATCAATCAGCCCCAGCATTTT. Translated, it gives CASSEEGQGINQPQHF.

This clonotype has only a few counts. The chain is built from TRBV7-2 and TRBJ2-5; 10 bases map to TRBD2. The germline CDR1 and CDR2 sequences are SGHTA and FQGNSA. Trimming cost V 5 bases and J 7 bases; bases outside gene matches: 10. The CDR3 spans 15 residues. The chain's CDR3 is CASSGGLAAGGTQYF. DNA for the CDR3: TGTGCCAGCAGCGGTGGACTAGCGGCCGGGGGGACCCAGTACTTC.

This clonotype was seen at least ten times. The CDR3 DNA sequence: TGTGCCAGCAGCTTTGGAATAGCGGGATACAATGAGCAGTTCTTC. It specifies CASSFGIAGYNEQFF. This chain connects TRBV11-1 to TRBJ2-1, with 8 bases fitting TRBD2. The V gene end was trimmed by 3 bases and the J gene end by 4 bases; junction bases not matched to a gene: 5. Germline CDR1 and CDR2: SGHAT and FQDESV (reference sequence). The CDR3 length is 15 residues.

Many counts were recorded for this clonotype. The chain uses TRBV28 and TRBJ1-1, with D hard to call. Germline V gene data show CDR1 as MDHEN and CDR2 as SYDVKM. With 11 bases removed from V and 4 bases from J, the gap between germline ends came to 17 bases. The CDR3 is made up of 13 amino acids. In DNA, the CDR3 is TGTGCCGAGAGACCCTCGACGGGCACTGAAGCTTTCTTT. Its protein product is CAERPSTGTEAFF. Drawing the rest from reference TRBV28 and TRBJ1-1, the complete variable domain is DVKVTQSSRYLVKRTGEKVFLECVQDMDHENMFWYRQDPGLGLRLIYFSYDVKMKEKGDIPEGYSVSREKKERFSLILESASTNQTSMYLCAERPSTGTEAFFGQGTRLTVV.

This clonotype was detected ten times or more. The chain uses TRBV13 and TRBJ1-1, with 9 bases fitting TRBD1. This CDR3 region has 14 residues. Unmatched junction bases numbered 6, after V lost 6 bases and J lost 4 bases. The germline V gene encodes CDR1 PRHDT and CDR2 FYEKMQ (reference sequence). DNA of the CDR3: TGTGCCAGCAGGTTGACAGGGGGTTTCACTGAAGCTTTCTTT. This encodes CASRLTGGFTEAFF. The full variable domain, rest sourced from reference TRBV13 and TRBJ1-1, is AAGVIQSPRHLIKEKRETATLKCYPIPRHDTVYWYQQGPGQDPQFLISFYEKMQSDKGSIPDRFSAQQFSDYHSELNMSSLELGDSALYFCASRLTGGFTEAFFGQGTRLTVV.

This clonotype has at least ten counts. CDR3 nucleotide sequence: TGTGCCAGCAGCTTAGAGGGAGGTCGGGCTTCGGTCCCTACCAATGAGCAGTTCTTC. Residues: CASSLEGGRASVPTNEQFF. This chain uses TRBV7-8 with TRBJ2-1; weak D call: TRBD2 (6 bases). Per germline, CDR1 SGHVS and CDR2 FQNEAQ. Trimming removed 1 base at V and 6 bases at J, with 25 bases between. This CDR3 is built from 19 residues.

This clonotype was recorded at least ten times. The DNA for the CDR3 is TGTGCCAGCAGCTTAGATGGACGGAACCCCCTTGTTGCTTTCTTT. As protein: CASSLDGRNPLVAFF. The V and J genes are TRBV11-2 and TRBJ1-1; D is unclear. The CDR3 extends over 15 amino acids. Germline V gene sequence: CDR1 SGHAT, CDR2 FQNNGV. The V end lost 0 bases, the J end lost 11 bases, and 19 bases lay between the germline ends.

Points on this clonotype: A much larger clone is a single base away; this may be a read error. This chain joins TRBV20-1 and TRBJ2-5, with 12 bases matching TRBD2. CDR3 length: 16 amino acids. Germline V gene lookup returns CDR1 DFQATT and CDR2 SNEGSKA (reference sequence). CDR3 DNA sequence: TGCGGTGCTCATAGCTGGACTAGCGGGATGGGGGAGACCCAGTACTTC. This codes for CGAHSWTSGMGETQYF.

The chain combines TRBV19 with TRBJ2-3; D is unclear. The CDR3 covers 16 residues. CDR1 is LNHDA and CDR2 is SQIVND in the germline V gene (reference sequence). V lost 5 bases to trimming and J lost 6 bases, with 21 bases between them. The CDR3 is CASSDPRGPKRDTQYF. In DNA, the CDR3 is TGTGCCAGTAGTGACCCGCGTGGCCCCAAAAGGGATACGCAGTATTTT.

This clonotype was detected ten times or more. This chain uses TRBV24-1 with TRBJ2-1; possibly TRBD1 for D (6 bases). This CDR3 is 15 amino acids long. Germline CDR1 is KGHDR and CDR2 is SFDVKD. With 4 bases removed from V and 5 bases from J, the gap between germline ends came to 14 bases. CDR3 in DNA: TGTGCCACCAGTGACCCAGGGACACTCAACAATGAGCAGTTCTTC. Encoded protein: CATSDPGTLNNEQFF.

This clonotype was counted at least ten times. This chain joins TRBV11-2 and TRBJ2-7; 11 bases are a match to TRBD2. Trimming at V came to 5 bases and at J to 3 bases, leaving 6 bases not matched to a gene. In germline, CDR1 is SGHAT, CDR2 FQNNGV. This CDR3 spans 15 amino acids. In DNA, the CDR3 is TGTGCCAGCAGCCAGACTAGCGGGATGCTCTACGAGCAGTACTTC. Protein product: CASSQTSGMLYEQYF.

This clonotype was counted only a few times. J is TRBJ2-2 and V is TRBV9, with 12 bases aligning to TRBD2. Germline CDR1 and CDR2: SGDLS and YYNGEE. This CDR3 region has 19 residues. Trimming cost V 4 bases and J 1 base; bases outside gene matches: 11. The CDR3 loop reads CASSHSRLAGVRNTGELFF. CDR3 nucleotide sequence: TGTGCCAGCAGCCACTCCAGACTAGCGGGAGTCCGGAACACCGGGGAGCTGTTTTTT.

This clonotype was found many times. The chain recombines TRBV18 with TRBJ1-5; TRBD1 might be the D (5 bases). The CDR3 loop spans 17 amino acids. The V end lost 3 bases, the J end lost 0 bases, and 15 bases lay between the germline ends. Germline-derived CDR1 and CDR2 are KGHSH and LQKENI. This chain's CDR3 is CASSPSDSYYSNQPQHF. Written as DNA, the CDR3 is TGTGCCAGCTCACCCAGCGACAGCTATTATAGCAATCAGCCCCAGCATTTT.

The table lists this clonotype with many counts. The chain combines TRBV5-1 with TRBJ2-7; TRBD2 aligns across 9 bases. The CDR3 consists of 15 residues. V was pared by 0 bases and J by 4 bases, with 5 bases of the junction left unmatched. Germline V CDR1 and CDR2: SGHRS, YFSETQ. The DNA of the CDR3 is TGCGCCAGCAGCTTGGGGTTGACTAGCGGTTACGAGCAGTACTTC. Translating it yields CASSLGLTSGYEQYF.

This clonotype was seen at least ten times. The chain recombines TRBV20-1 with TRBJ2-7; 13 bases line up with TRBD2. The CDR3 contains 15 residues. After removal of 0 bases from V and 4 bases from J, the junction contained 3 bases not matched to a gene. Germline CDR1 is DFQATT and CDR2 is SNEGSKA (reference sequence). The CDR3 coding sequence is TGCAGTGCTAGAGATGGGACTAGCGGGATGTACGAGCAGTACTTC. It encodes CSARDGTSGMYEQYF.

This clonotype has at least ten counts. The J gene is TRBJ2-7, the V gene TRBV5-1; tentatively, D is TRBD1 or TRBD2 (5 bases each). Per germline, CDR1 SGHRS and CDR2 YFSETQ. The length of the CDR3 is 13 residues. V was cut by 2 bases and J by 3 bases, with 9 bases left in between. For the CDR3, the DNA is TGCGCCAGCAGCTTACGGGGCTACTACGAGCAGTACTTC. Amino acids: CASSLRGYYEQYF.

J is TRBJ1-6 and V is TRBV11-2; TRBD1 aligns across 9 bases. V lost 3 bases, J lost 11 bases, and 11 bases stayed unmatched. Germline CDR1 is SGHAT and CDR2 is FQNNGV. This CDR3 has 16 amino acids. CDR3 nucleotides: TGTGCCAGCAGCTTCATTTACGGGACAGGGAGGCCACCCCTCCACTTT. This translates into CASSFIYGTGRPPLHF.

This chain connects TRBV28 to TRBJ1-1, with D possibly being TRBD1 (6 bases). The CDR3 has 16 residues. The germline CDR1 and CDR2 sequences are MDHEN and SYDVKM. Trimming removed 6 bases at V and 1 base at J, with 18 bases between. The CDR3 loop reads CASSPSGQRENTEAFF. CDR3 bases: TGTGCCAGCAGCCCTTCCGGACAGAGGGAGAACACTGAAGCTTTCTTT.

This clonotype was seen repeatedly, ten times or more. CDR3 DNA sequence: TGTGCCAGCTCACGGGCGGACAGTACTTACGAGCAGTACTTC. It is translated as CASSRADSTYEQYF. V is TRBV18 and J is TRBJ2-7; D is perhaps TRBD1 (6 bases). The CDR3 length is 14 residues. Germline CDR1 reads KGHSH; CDR2 reads LQKENI. The germline V and J ends were trimmed by 4 bases and 4 bases, with 14 bases remaining between them.

The rearrangement links TRBV7-2 to TRBJ1-3; TRBD1 might be the D (5 bases). Germline CDR1 and CDR2: SGHTA and FQGNSA. V lost 4 bases, J lost 0 bases, and 10 bases lay in between. The CDR3 covers 15 residues. The CDR3 nucleotides are TGTGCCAGCAGCTGGGACGGCTACTCTGGAAACACCATATATTTT. As protein: CASSWDGYSGNTIYF.

The chain combines TRBV4-1 with TRBJ2-3, with TRBD1 matching 7 bases. This CDR3 is 16 amino acids long. Germline CDR1 reads MGHRA; CDR2 reads YSYEKL. J lost 3 bases, V lost 0 bases, and 6 bases had no gene match. The CDR3 DNA follows: TGCGCCAGCAGCCAAGACCCGGGACAGCTAACAGATACGCAGTATTTT. This codes for CASSQDPGQLTDTQYF.

This clonotype was counted many times. The V and J genes are TRBV18 and TRBJ1-5; D gene uncertain. The germline CDR1 and CDR2 sequences are KGHSH and LQKENI. Between the trimmed V and J ends, which lost 0 bases and 0 bases, there was a span of 9 bases. The CDR3 consists of 16 residues. The CDR3 DNA sequence: TGTGCCAGCTCACCACCGGCTGCCGATAGCAATCAGCCCCAGCATTTT. It is translated as CASSPPAADSNQPQHF. The complete variable domain, with remaining parts taken from reference TRBV18 and TRBJ1-5, reads NAGVMQNPRHLVRRRGQEARLRCSPMKGHSHVYWYRQLPEEGLKFMVYLQKENIIDESGMPKERFSAEFPKEGPSILRIQQVVRGDSAAYFCASSPPAADSNQPQHFGDGTRLSIL.